This is a list of T cell receptor beta chains from one sample in a study of T-cell reconstitution after alpha-beta-depleted transplantation in children. MiXCR, applied by TCRdb to the PCR reads, yields one record per CDR3 protein. This table has hundreds of thousands of distinct CDR3 sequences, about 9.5% appearing once. The specimen comprised PBMCs from the stem cell graft donor, sampled from the stem cell graft. The source of these receptors is a human donor who donated a stem cell graft to a child with acute lymphoblastic leukemia. Each CDR3 is given with its conserved first and last residue. D genes are given only for firm matches. For some rows the clone size is stated as once, few or many, or as a class when expanded; others skip it.

clone size,J gene,V gene,CDR3 length,D gene,CDR3 protein,CDR3 DNA
few,TRBJ1-2,TRBV3-1,14,-,CASSQETGAYGYTF,TGTGCCAGCAGCCAGGAGACAGGCGCCTATGGCTACACCTTC
-,TRBJ1-5,TRBV28,13,-,CASSSTLNQPQHF,TGTGCCAGCAGTTCAACCCTAAACCAGCCCCAGCATTTT
-,TRBJ2-7,TRBV12-3/TRBV12-4,12,TRBD1,CASRQGGWEQYF,TGTGCCAGCCGACAGGGCGGGTGGGAGCAGTACTTC
many,TRBJ2-1,TRBV5-1,13,-,CASSFDFFNEQFF,TGCGCCAGCAGCTTTGACTTTTTCAATGAGCAGTTCTTC
-,TRBJ2-3,TRBV18,13,-,CASSLREADTQYF,TGTGCCAGCTCACTTCGAGAAGCAGATACGCAGTATTTT
-,TRBJ2-7,TRBV5-1,14,-,CASSTGPLNYEQYF,TGCGCCAGCAGCACAGGCCCCCTAAACTACGAGCAGTACTTC
many,TRBJ2-2,TRBV20-1,14,TRBD2,CSAGLAGNTGELFF,TGCAGTGCCGGACTAGCGGGGAACACCGGGGAGCTGTTTTTT
few,TRBJ2-7,TRBV16,15,-,CASSPTYDRSYEQYF,TGTGCCAGCAGCCCGACGTACGACAGGTCCTACGAGCAGTACTTC
once,TRBJ1-1,TRBV10-3,15,-,CAISDLGGFNTEAFF,TGTGCCATCAGTGACCTTGGCGGTTTTAACACTGAAGCTTTCTTT
many,TRBJ2-2,TRBV5-1,13,-,CASSATESGELFF,TGCGCCAGCAGCGCGACAGAGTCCGGGGAGCTGTTTTTT
few,TRBJ1-5,TRBV6-1,15,-,CASRSDARLDQPQHF,TGTGCCAGCAGGTCGGACGCAAGGCTAGATCAGCCCCAGCATTTT
few,TRBJ1-2,TRBV6-1,15,TRBD1,CASSDGPRDSYGYTF,TGTGCCAGCAGTGACGGGCCCCGGGACAGTTATGGCTACACCTTC
-,TRBJ1-2,TRBV6-1,15,-,CASSDKTSGVEGYTF,TGTGCCAGCAGCGATAAAACCTCAGGGGTTGAAGGCTACACCTTC
-,TRBJ1-5,TRBV10-3,16,TRBD1,CAIRPDRGQGNQPQHF,TGTGCCATCAGACCCGACAGGGGGCAAGGCAATCAGCCCCAGCATTTT
many,TRBJ2-1,TRBV29-1,14,TRBD1,CSVKQGAGYNEQFF,TGCAGCGTGAAACAGGGGGCGGGCTACAATGAGCAGTTCTTC
few,TRBJ1-1,TRBV7-2,17,TRBD1,CASSLFGTGGFGSEAFF,TGTGCCAGCAGCTTATTTGGGACAGGGGGCTTCGGGTCTGAAGCTTTCTTT
-,TRBJ1-4,TRBV7-8,15,TRBD1,CASSKRTGGSEKLFF,TGTGCCAGCAGCAAGAGGACAGGGGGTAGTGAAAAACTGTTTTTT
-,TRBJ2-3,TRBV6-5,16,-,CASSYSTGRVTDTQYF,TGTGCCAGCAGTTACTCAACGGGGCGAGTGACAGATACGCAGTATTTT
many,TRBJ2-3,TRBV10-3,15,TRBD1,CAIRGQGASTDTQYF,TGTGCCATCCGGGGCCAGGGGGCTAGCACAGATACGCAGTATTTT
few,TRBJ2-5,TRBV6-1,15,TRBD2,CASSQASGGPETQYF,TGTGCCAGCAGTCAGGCAAGCGGGGGCCCAGAGACCCAGTACTTC
-,TRBJ2-3,TRBV5-1,15,-,CASSPLRPSTDTQYF,TGCGCCAGCAGCCCACTCCGTCCCAGCACAGATACGCAGTATTTT
many,TRBJ2-1,TRBV10-3,14,TRBD1,CAISQTGQYNEQFF,TGTGCCATCAGTCAAACGGGACAGTACAATGAGCAGTTCTTC
-,TRBJ2-2,TRBV20-1,13,-,CSARWQETGELFF,TGCAGTGCTAGATGGCAGGAGACCGGGGAGCTGTTTTTT
-,TRBJ2-5,TRBV6-5,16,TRBD2,CASSYGLAGGQETQYF,TGTGCCAGCAGTTACGGGCTAGCGGGGGGCCAAGAGACCCAGTACTTC
many,TRBJ1-5,TRBV2,13,-,CASSFGDSRPQHF,TGTGCCAGCTCGTTCGGAGATTCGAGGCCCCAGCATTTT
many,TRBJ2-1,TRBV29-1,14,-,CSAAIWGVLAEQFF,TGCAGCGCGGCGATATGGGGTGTATTGGCTGAGCAGTTCTTC
few,TRBJ2-4,TRBV20-1,15,-,CSAPPGELAKNIQYF,TGCAGTGCCCCCCCAGGGGAGCTAGCCAAAAACATTCAGTACTTC
-,TRBJ2-3,TRBV24-1,19,TRBD2,CATSDGKYGLAGGTDTQYF,TGTGCCACCAGTGACGGAAAGTACGGGCTAGCGGGGGGCACAGATACGCAGTATTTT
-,TRBJ2-3,TRBV20-1,14,-,CSAPLDNLLDTQYF,TGCAGTGCTCCTCTAGACAACCTTTTAGATACGCAGTATTTT
few,TRBJ1-1,TRBV6-5,15,TRBD1,CASSSLGQGNTEAFF,TGTGCCAGCAGTTCCCTGGGACAGGGAAACACTGAAGCTTTCTTT
-,TRBJ1-1,TRBV5-1,15,-,CASSSQMGQGLEAFF,TGCGCCAGCAGCTCCCAAATGGGGCAGGGACTTGAAGCTTTCTTT
few,TRBJ2-3,TRBV29-1,14,TRBD2,CSVVGGGAADTQYF,TGCAGCGTTGTAGGCGGGGGGGCCGCAGATACGCAGTATTTT
many,TRBJ1-1,TRBV6-1,15,-,CASSEATQGNTEAFF,TGTGCCAGCAGTGAAGCGACTCAGGGGAACACTGAAGCTTTCTTT
few,TRBJ2-3,TRBV20-1,13,-,CSAPSGSTDTQYF,TGCAGTGCTCCAAGCGGATCCACAGATACGCAGTATTTT
few,TRBJ1-3,TRBV20-1,15,TRBD1,CSARDQDRARNTIYF,TGCAGTGCTAGAGATCAGGACAGGGCTCGGAACACCATATATTTT